Sequencing of this T cell receptor beta chain was carried out in a study of beta chain features in type 1 diabetes. Expressed TCRB transcripts got sequenced, as all isolated RNA was reverse transcribed. Profiled with immunoSEQ multiplex PCR; TCRdb holds only in-frame clones, not every one. The profile covers roughly 180,000 clones, with 6.5% to 8.5% appearing a single time and roughly 0.46% taken by the ten largest. Study observations and caveats: For Type 1 diabetes patients, all four CD4+ subsets carried TCRB CDR3s that were moderately but significantly shorter.

This CDR3 contains 15 residues. CDR1 MDHEN and CDR2 SYDVKM come from the germline V gene. V lost 6 bases and J lost 0, with 12 bases in between. This clone was detected only a few times. No antigen is known for it. The chain uses TRBV28 and TRBJ1-5; D is uncertain. The TCR originated in a young man with type 1 diabetes. The sequenced sample was central memory CD4+ T cells from blood. This CDR3 is CASSPPRVSNQPQHF. The DNA of the CDR3 is TGTGCCAGCAGCCCCCCGAGGGTTAGCAATCAGCCCCAGCATTTT.